This T cell receptor beta chain comes out of a study of cytomegalovirus exposure and HLA in healthy donors. Between the trimmed V and J ends, which lost 7 bases and 3 bases, there was a span of 11 bases. The CDR3 runs to 13 residues. CDR1 is MNHEY, CDR2 SMNVEV, per germline (reference sequence). Repertoires were generated with immunoSEQ multiplex PCR, while TCRdb's copy carries only in-frame clones and drops some. This table holds 250,000 to 350,000 clones, 85% to 90% found once. As to this clone: The sample has other DNA sequences that encode this CDR3 too.

The gene calls are TRBV27 and TRBJ2-3, with a weak D call TRBD1 (5 bases). The sample taken for sequencing was PBMCs. The source of this sequence is a young woman in good health and CMV-seronegative. The CDR3 reads CASIGQGTDTQYF. The CDR3 nucleotides are TGTGCCAGCATTGGGCAGGGAACAGATACGCAGTATTTT.